This record looks at one TCR beta chain sequence and its context. Its target is not known. The data originate from a study of cytomegalovirus exposure and HLA in healthy donors. Findings and caveats of the study: Most TCR beta V segments were productive about 87% or about 30% of the time in an earlier analysis.

Germline loops: CDR1 ENHRY, CDR2 SYGVKD. The CDR3 is 12 residues long. Trimming removed 10 bases from V and 1 base from J, with 8 bases in between. When sampled, the donors appeared nominally healthy, though they likely had unrecorded immune exposures. This PCR relied on a set of 60 Vbeta primers and 13 Jbeta primers. The method was immunoSEQ multiplex PCR; TCRdb's version includes in-frame clones alone and lacks a portion of them. Of some 150,000 clones listed, about 87% were seen once; the top ten hold approximately 4.7%. The chain is built from TRBV10-3 and TRBJ2-1, with D tentatively TRBD1 (5 bases). Sequences were obtained from PBMCs. This receptor was taken from a woman between 25 and 40 years old in good health and CMV-seronegative. The CDR3 sequence is CATQGSYNEQFF. DNA for the CDR3: TGTGCCACCCAGGGTTCCTACAATGAGCAGTTCTTC.